Below, 25 T cell receptor beta chains from the same sample are listed, as sequenced in a study of T cell changes during pregnancy in multiple sclerosis. Clones were sequenced by immunoSEQ multiplex PCR, and TCRdb holds only the in-frame ones, with some missing. This table has some 40,000 clones, under 95% appearing once. The starting material was CD4+ T cells from peripheral blood mononuclear cells, obtained in the third trimester of pregnancy. The origin of the receptors is a female donor with multiple sclerosis, enrolled in a pregnancy study.

This chain joins TRBV7-6 and TRBJ2-7, with 14 bases matching TRBD2. The trim removed 5 bases at V and 0 bases at J, leaving 3 bases unmatched. Germline CDR1 and CDR2: SGHVS and FNYEAQ. There are 16 residues in the CDR3. In DNA, the CDR3 is TGTGCCAGCAGCCAAGGGACTAGCGGGAGCTCCTACGAGCAGTACTTC. Translating it yields CASSQGTSGSSYEQYF.

The chain joins TRBV5-1 to TRBJ2-3; 16 bases align to TRBD2. The germline CDR1 and CDR2 sequences are SGHRS and YFSETQ. This CDR3 contains 18 residues. V was pared by 4 bases and J by 4 bases, with 9 bases of the junction left unmatched. The CDR3 DNA reads as TGCGCCAGCAGCACCGGGACTAGCGGGAGGGCAGGTTCAGATACGCAGTATTTT. It codes for CASSTGTSGRAGSDTQYF.

CDR3 DNA: TGTGCCTGGTCGGGAGCGGGAGATTACGAGCAGTACTTC. This encodes CAWSGAGDYEQYF. The genes are TRBV30 and TRBJ2-7; 8 bases are a match to TRBD2. Germline CDR1 reads GTSNPN; CDR2 reads SVGIG (reference sequence). The CDR3 covers 13 residues. The junction had 7 bases not matched to a gene; V was cut back by 5 bases and J by 4 bases.

The chain recombines TRBV19 with TRBJ1-1; weak D call: TRBD1 (6 bases). This CDR3 contains 13 residues. CDR1 LNHDA and CDR2 SQIVND come from the germline V gene (reference sequence). The germline V and J ends were trimmed by 5 bases and 2 bases, with 9 bases remaining between them. CDR3 bases: TGTGCCAGTAGTGAGGACAGAAACACTGAAGCTTTCTTT. It yields the protein CASSEDRNTEAFF. Full variable domain (rest looked up from reference TRBV19 and TRBJ1-1): DGGITQSPKYLFRKEGQNVTLSCEQNLNHDAMYWYRQDPGQGLRLIYYSQIVNDFQKGDIAEGYSVSREKKESFPLTVTSAQKNPTAFYLCASSEDRNTEAFFGQGTRLTVV.

V and J are TRBV27 and TRBJ2-1, with 9 positions matching TRBD1. This CDR3 comprises 15 residues. Germline lookup yields CDR1 MNHEY and CDR2 SMNVEV (reference sequence). Trimming took 8 bases from V and 0 from J; bases not matched to a gene: 5. The CDR3 sequence: CASGGQGSSYNEQFF. The CDR3 nucleotides are TGTGCCAGCGGGGGACAGGGCAGCTCCTACAATGAGCAGTTCTTC.

The rearrangement links TRBV2 to TRBJ2-7, with 7 nucleotides matching TRBD2. CDR3 length equals 14 residues. Germline CDR1 reads SNHLY; CDR2 reads FYNNEI. V shed 7 bases and J 2 bases; nucleotides not matched to a gene: 8. CDR3 nucleotide sequence: TGTGCCAGCAACGGGGGAGGGCCCACCTACGAGCAGTACTTC. It specifies CASNGGGPTYEQYF.

The chain combines TRBV2 with TRBJ1-5; no reliable D call. This CDR3 is built from 13 residues. V lost 6 bases and J lost 7, with 13 bases in between. CDR1 is SNHLY and CDR2 is FYNNEI in the germline V gene. CDR3 bases: TGTGCCAGCAGGTTCGGACTCCCCCAGCCCCAGCATTTT. It codes for CASRFGLPQPQHF.

The rearrangement uses TRBV21-1 and TRBJ1-1; the D segment call TRBD1 is taken from the table without a DNA check. TRBV21-1 is reported as a pseudogene. This CDR3 comprises 14 residues. The CDR3 region has the DNA TGTGCCAGCAGCAAGGACATGCTGGACACTGAAGCTTTCTTT. Its protein product is CASSKDMLDTEAFF.

About this clone itself: The junction departs from germline at one end; a sequencing error may be responsible. The chain links TRBV7-7 to TRBJ2-1, with D perhaps TRBD2 (6 bases). This CDR3 region has 15 residues. The germline V gene has CDR1 SSHAT and CDR2 FNYEAQ (reference sequence). CDR3 bases: TGTGCTAGCAGCTTGGGACGGGAGAGGTACAATGAGCAGTTCTTC. Protein: CASSLGRERYNEQFF.

This chain connects TRBV21-1 to TRBJ2-7; whether TRBD2, the table's D call, matches the DNA was not checked. TRBV21-1 is a pseudogene. The CDR3 spans 14 residues. CDR3 in DNA: TGTGCCAGCAGTAATGGAGGACTCACCTACGAGCAGTACTTC. Translated, it gives CASSNGGLTYEQYF.

This clone came up a few times. V is TRBV2 and J is TRBJ1-5; perhaps TRBD1 as D (5 bases). CDR1 is SNHLY, CDR2 FYNNEI, per germline. Between the trimmed V and J ends, which lost 10 bases and 2 bases, there was a span of 18 bases. The CDR3 loop spans 15 amino acids. The CDR3 loop reads CATAPDAGRNQPQHF. DNA for the CDR3: TGTGCCACCGCCCCGGATGCAGGGCGCAATCAGCCCCAGCATTTT.

This clone appeared a single time. The chain has TRBV18 and TRBJ2-7; 10 nucleotides match TRBD1. The germline gives CDR1 KGHSH, CDR2 LQKENI. V dropped 6 bases and J dropped 2; count of bases not matched to a gene: 7. CDR3 length: 15 residues. DNA of the CDR3: TGTGCCAGCTCCCCCGGACAGGGGGACACCTACGAGCAGTACTTC. This sequence encodes CASSPGQGDTYEQYF.

The count of this clone is one. The gene calls are TRBV18 and TRBJ2-7; 7 positions match TRBD1. This CDR3 spans 16 amino acids. CDR1 and CDR2 (germline): KGHSH, LQKENI. After removal of 6 bases from V and 7 bases from J, the junction contained 18 bases not matched to a gene. CDR3 DNA: TGTGCCAGCTCCATGATACTACAGGGGCCCTTAGGGGAGCAGTACTTC. It is translated as CASSMILQGPLGEQYF.

V is TRBV4-3 and J is TRBJ2-7; 9 bases align to TRBD1. This CDR3 is built from 15 residues. Germline V CDR1 and CDR2: LGHNA, YSLEER. V was clipped by 4 bases and J by 5 bases; unmatched bases: 9. CDR3 protein: CASSRAGTGSHEQYF. In DNA, the CDR3 is TGCGCCAGCAGCCGCGCCGGGACAGGGTCCCACGAGCAGTACTTC.

The chain uses TRBV19 and TRBJ1-5; 9 positions agree with TRBD1. This CDR3 contains 14 residues. V was clipped by 9 bases and J by 6 bases; unmatched bases: 9. The V gene's germline CDR1 is LNHDA and CDR2 SQIVND (reference sequence). CDR3: CASSDRGDGQPQHF. The CDR3 DNA sequence: TGTGCCAGCTCGGACAGGGGAGACGGTCAGCCCCAGCATTTT.

This chain connects TRBV4-1 to TRBJ1-5; D not resolved. The CDR3 runs 16 residues. Trimming removed 0 bases from V and 10 bases from J, with 19 bases in between. CDR1 is MGHRA and CDR2 is YSYEKL in the germline V gene. Here the CDR3 reads CASSQEPLSGISPQHF. The DNA of the CDR3 is TGCGCCAGCAGCCAAGAACCCCTTTCGGGTATCAGCCCCCAGCATTTT.

This sequence joins TRBV6-5 and TRBJ1-3; D is unclear. The V and J ends lost 6 bases and 2 bases respectively, with 8 bases between them. Germline V gene lookup returns CDR1 MNHEY and CDR2 SVGAGI. The CDR3 consists of 13 residues. This CDR3 reads CASRQPAGNTIYF. CDR3 coding DNA: TGTGCCAGCAGACAGCCAGCTGGAAACACCATATATTTT.

This clone was seen more than once but under ten times. This chain uses TRBV30 with TRBJ1-1; D call uncertain. The germline V and J ends were trimmed by 5 bases and 2 bases, with 15 bases remaining between them. CDR3 length: 14 residues. Looked up from germline, CDR1 is GTSNPN and CDR2 is SVGIG (reference sequence). The CDR3 bases are TGTGCCTGGCTTTATGGAGGATTTAACACTGAAGCTTTCTTT. This sequence encodes CAWLYGGFNTEAFF. Combining the CDR3 with reference TRBV30 and TRBJ1-1 gives the whole variable domain SQTIHQWPATLVQPVGSPLSLECTVEGTSNPNLYWYRQAAGRGLQLLFYSVGIGQISSEVPQNLSASRPQDRQFILSSKKLLLSDSGFYLCAWLYGGFNTEAFFGQGTRLTVV.

The V call is TRBV5-4, the J call TRBJ1-6; 8 bases are shared with TRBD1. Trimming cost V 4 bases and J 10 bases; bases outside gene matches: 10. CDR3 length: 15 amino acids. Per the germline V gene, CDR1 is SGHNT and CDR2 is YYREEE (reference sequence). CDR3 region: CASSPQGAGGSPLHF. The DNA of the CDR3 is TGTGCCAGCAGCCCGCAGGGGGCCGGAGGCTCACCCCTCCACTTT.

The gene calls are TRBV18 and TRBJ2-7, with TRBD2 matching over 7 bases. Trimming at V came to 5 bases and at J to 2 bases, leaving 6 bases not matched to a gene. This CDR3 contains 14 residues. Per germline, CDR1 KGHSH and CDR2 LQKENI. CDR3 coding DNA: TGTGCCAGCTCAAGCTCCGGGACTACCTACGAGCAGTACTTC. This gives the protein CASSSSGTTYEQYF.

The rearrangement joins TRBV5-6 to TRBJ1-5; D is ambiguous. This CDR3 is built from 15 residues. The germline gives CDR1 SGHDT, CDR2 YYEEEE. V gave up 5 bases and J gave up 6 bases, with 18 bases separating them. CDR3 DNA: TGTGCCAGCAGTTACCTCGGGGAGTTCAGTCAGCCCCAGCATTTT. The encoded protein is CASSYLGEFSQPQHF.

This clone showed up just once. This chain links TRBV11-3 with TRBJ2-2; 7 bases are a match to TRBD1. The CDR3 is 13 residues long. J lost 6 bases, V lost 2 bases, and 0 bases had no gene match. Germline V gene data show CDR1 as SGHNT and CDR2 as YENEEA. CDR3 protein: CASSLQGAGELFF. In DNA, the CDR3 is TGTGCCAGCAGCTTACAGGGGGCCGGGGAGCTGTTTTTT.

The genes are TRBV10-3 and TRBJ2-7; 8 nucleotides line up with TRBD1. Germline CDR1 is ENHRY and CDR2 is SYGVKD. This CDR3 is 14 amino acids long. J gave up 4 bases and V 6 bases, and 8 bases lay outside the gene matches. DNA of the CDR3: TGTGCCATCAGCGCGCTCGGGACAGGTTACGAGCAGTACTTC. Translation gives CAISALGTGYEQYF.

CDR3 in DNA: TGTGCCAGCGGTCTGTCTAGCGGGAGTACCCACGAGCAGTACTTC. Encoded protein: CASGLSSGSTHEQYF. This chain links TRBV7-2 with TRBJ2-7, with TRBD2 matching 10 bases. From germline, CDR1 is SGHTA and CDR2 FQGNSA. This CDR3 has 15 residues. J lost 5 bases, V lost 8 bases, and 12 bases had no gene match.

In this sample, this clone turned up once. The rearrangement links TRBV28 to TRBJ2-1; 10 bases map to TRBD2. The CDR3 is 14 amino acids. CDR1 is MDHEN, CDR2 SYDVKM, per germline. With V trimmed by 7 bases and J by 7 bases, 7 bases remained unmatched. The CDR3 is CASTLAGVLNEQFF. The CDR3 region has the DNA TGTGCCAGCACCCTAGCGGGAGTGTTAAATGAGCAGTTCTTC.